This T cell receptor beta chain came from a study of T cells in Graves' hyperthyroidism and ophthalmopathy (dated by TCRdb to between 2018 and 2021). A note on the overall study: Peripheral blood was collected at initial diagnosis, before any treatment. The study also compared thyroid tissue and blood T-cell repertoires from about 6 Graves' hyperthyroidism patients. The 80 to 100 discovery patients were randomly divided into training and test sets at a 7:3 ratio. Prospective prediction of ophthalmopathy was tested in an independent validation cohort of some 20 hyperthyroidism patients and some 17 patients who later progressed to ophthalmopathy. After sampling, hyperthyroidism patients received methimazole starting at 30 mg daily, and ophthalmopathy patients received high-dose intravenous methylprednisolone. TCR V-J signatures able to tell the groups apart were searched for in a discovery cohort of 100 patients, of whom over 40 had Graves' ophthalmopathy and more than 55 had stable Graves' hyperthyroidism. The paper describes TCR Vbeta CDR3 sequencing of 120 to 150 peripheral blood samples, made up of about 41 ophthalmopathy patients, roughly 75 hyperthyroidism patients and 17 progressor patients. What the authors observed across the whole study: Most expanded thyroid clonotypes (frequency above 0.001) were also found in blood, which suggests that blood repertoires may mirror thyroid immune responses. During validation, the model predicted progression to ophthalmopathy a median of approximately 7 months ahead of onset, with more than 55% sensitivity and 72.22% specificity. Ophthalmopathy was separated from stable hyperthyroidism by a 13 V-J signature model, with around 90% sensitivity and roughly 81% specificity obtained in cross-validation and 80%/75% obtained in testing. No statistical method was used to fix the sample size in advance, and group allocation was not hidden from the investigators.

Graves' hyperthyroidism was defined as stable when no progression to ophthalmopathy occurred over 18 months of follow-up. Hyperthyroidism patients were newly diagnosed, with disease duration under 2 months, and aged 18 to 65 years. Any patient with an uncontrolled infection, another autoimmune disease, pregnancy or lactation was excluded. Diagnoses were based on clinical symptoms, serum thyroxine and TRAb, thyroid ultrasound and orbital computed tomography. PBMCs were separated from around 9.1 ml of fresh peripheral blood using Ficoll-Paque density gradient centrifugation. Trizol reagent was used to extract total RNA, and RNA quality was then checked on an Agilent 2100 Bioanalyzer. Comments on this clonotype: Its antigen is currently not known. No qualities accompany the bases; no much larger clone lies one base away.

The TCR beta CDR3 regions were amplified from the RNA transcripts. The first round of RT-PCR for the TCR CDR3 was performed with the HTBI primer set and the Qiagen OneStep RT-PCR kit. A second multiplex PCR round built the libraries, followed by size selection and purification. Libraries were sequenced paired-end with 100 bp reads on an Illumina HiSeq2000. From the authors' description of their analysis: SOAPnuke was used to process the raw data, removing reads that contained adapters or uncalled bases, had a mean Phred below 15, or lacked an exact match to the constant primer or identifier. COPE v1.2.5 was used to merge the high-quality paired reads, and each unique nucleotide sequence was defined as a clonotype. MiTCR v1.1 was used to align the clonotypes against IMGT TRBV, TRBD and TRBJ reference segments. Only V-J combinations with frequency above 0.0001, covering 99.2% of repertoires, were analysed. The TCS score was defined as the ratio of F50 (clonal expansion) to E x V (chaos), calculated using BLOSUM62-based TCRdist between CDR3 peptides within each V-J. Welch's t-statistics and random forest reduced roughly 500 V-J features to 10 to 15, which were used in a naive Bayes classifier (R e1071). The public reads were run again by TCRdb, first through fastp at Q25 and then through MiXCR, and only productive beta chains were kept. Entries that share a CDR3 protein sequence are merged under the most common genes and DNA. V and J calls and clone size were set by TCRdb, not the authors. Present in this sample are a few hundred thousand distinct CDR3 sequences, 21% of which were seen just once. 50% of the sample belongs to the ten largest clones.

The source is a woman aged 45-60 years with Graves' hyperthyroidism. The sample consisted of blood.

The nucleotide sequence reads TGTGCCAGTAGTACACCCTTAGCGGGAGAAGCCAAAAACATTCAGTACTTC. It translates to CASSTPLAGEAKNIQYF. The sequence joins TRBV19 to TRBJ2-4, and 9 bases in between align with TRBD2. V ends up 4 bases short and J 0 bases short, with an unmatched junction base count of 7. CDR3 length: 17 amino acids, cysteine to phenylalanine. Only the CDR3 DNA stays, 51 bases, in frame from base 1. CDR1 LNHDA and CDR2 SQIVND are derived from the germline V gene (reference sequence).